The 10 T cell receptor delta chains below all came from one sample that was sequenced in a study of human gamma delta and Vdelta1 T cells. TCRdb re-identified clones in the PCR reads via CATT. The table lists 640 or so delta-chain clones, about 19% of them singletons, with about 88% in the top ten. The sample consisted of Vdelta1 gamma-delta T cells from blood. Receptors were obtained from a human donor in good health.

The sample holds one count of this clone. A far bigger clonotype differs at one base, so this is likely a read error. The chain has TRDV1 and TRDJ1; a weak D match, TRDD3 (6 bases). This CDR3 region has 15 residues. Per the germline V gene, CDR1 is TSWWSYY and CDR2 is QGS. CDR3 sequence (DNA): TGTGCTCTTGGGGAATTGCTGGGGACTACCGATAAAGTCATCTTT. Translating it yields CALGELLGTTDKVIF.

Points on this clone: TCRdb lists the protein of a much larger clone for this DNA, which differs at residue 19, so this is likely a read error; the protein given here is translated from the DNA itself. The J gene is TRDJ1, the V gene TRDV1, with 11 bases that match TRDD3. Per germline, CDR1 TSWWSYY and CDR2 QGS. The CDR3 totals 23 residues. The V gene end was trimmed by 3 bases and the J gene end by 6 bases; junction bases not matched to a gene: 30. The CDR3 DNA is TGTGCTCTTGGGGACGCGGGTCATCCTACCGTTGGGGGATACGCCGTTGTGACCAATAAACTCATCTTT. Amino acid sequence: CALGDAGHPTVGGYAVVTNKLIF.

This clone is termed medium-sized (0.01 to 0.1%). The sample has other DNA sequences that encode this CDR3 too. The V call is TRDV1, the J call TRDJ1; 7 bases are shared with TRDD3. Looked up from germline, CDR1 is TSWWSYY and CDR2 is QGS. Unmatched junction bases numbered 38, after V lost 4 bases and J lost 0 bases. The CDR3 is 26 residues long. The CDR3 DNA follows: TGTGCTCTTGGGGTCTTAAGCATGCCGTGGGGGGATGACTGGTGGATACGGGGTTGGGACACCGATAAACTCATCTTT. Translated, it gives CALGVLSMPWGDDWWIRGWDTDKLIF.

This clone has more than one count but fewer than ten. A far larger clone is one base from this, pointing to a likely read error. The rearrangement uses TRDV1 and TRDJ1; 10 bases fit TRDD3. Germline CDR1 and CDR2: TSWWSYY and QGS. This CDR3 is built from 25 residues. Germline trimming cut 1 base from V and 0 bases from J; bases unmatched to any gene: 29. CDR3 loop: CALGEPVFVGAARTGGLYYTDKLIF. CDR3 sequence (DNA): TGTGCTCTTGGGGAACCAGTCTTCGTCGGAGCGGCCCGTACTGGGGGATTGTACTACACCGATAAACTCATCTTT.

Notes on this clone: This DNA's translation differs at residue 5 from TCRdb's protein, which comes from a much larger clone; a read error is likely, and the protein shown is translated from the DNA. The chain joins TRDV1 to TRDJ1, with 11 bases fitting TRDD3. The junction had 26 bases not matched to a gene; V was cut back by 3 bases and J by 2 bases. Germline CDR1 is TSWWSYY and CDR2 is QGS. This CDR3 contains 23 residues. The DNA for the CDR3 is TGTGCTCTTGGGGAGGCGGGTCATCCTACCGTTGGGGGATACGCCGTTGTGACCGATAAACTCATCTTT. Translated: CALGEAGHPTVGGYAVVTDKLIF.

This clone was seen a handful of times. With a far larger clone one base away, a read error is the likely cause. This rearrangement joins TRDV1 to TRDJ1, with 8 bases that match TRDD3. V lost 0 bases to trimming and J lost 1 base; unmatched junction nucleotides: 19. Germline CDR1 and CDR2: TSWWSYY and QGS. The CDR3 contains 21 residues. The CDR3 sequence is CALGELGPSHATGGATDKLIF. The CDR3 nucleotides read TGTGCTCTTGGGGAACTAGGGCCTTCCCACGCAACTGGGGGTGCCACCGATAAACTCATCTTT.

This clone was recorded a few times. A far more abundant clone sits one base away, making this likely a read error. Additional DNA sequences in this sample encode the identical CDR3. V usage is TRDV1 and J usage is TRDJ1, with 10 nucleotides matching TRDD3. Germline loops: CDR1 TSWWSYY, CDR2 QGS. This CDR3 is 18 amino acids long. This CDR3 reads CALGSGGIRRGKGDKLIF. DNA of the CDR3: TGTGCTCTTGGATCTGGGGGGATACGACGTGGGAAGGGCGATAAACTTATCTTT.

The rearrangement uses TRDV1 and TRDJ1; D remains unclear. Deletions cut 8 bases from V and 10 bases from J, with 14 bases between. Germline V CDR1 and CDR2: TSWWSYY, QGS. CDR3 length equals 11 residues. The CDR3 DNA sequence: TGTGCTCTTTTGTACACCGATCCACTCATCTTT. Translation: CALLYTDPLIF.

Regarding this clone: The TCRdb record carries a much larger clone's protein, which differs from this DNA's translation at residue 9; a read error is the likely cause, and the protein listed here is the DNA translation. The J gene is TRDJ1, the V gene TRDV1; 11 positions match TRDD3. V dropped 3 bases and J dropped 2; count of bases not matched to a gene: 26. The CDR3 consists of 23 residues. Germline V lookup: CDR1 TSWWSYY, CDR2 QGS. The CDR3 protein is CALGDAGHRTVGGYAVVTDKLIF. The CDR3 DNA follows: TGTGCTCTTGGGGACGCGGGTCATCGTACCGTTGGGGGATACGCCGTTGTGACCGATAAACTCATCTTT.

Comment on this clone: With a far larger clone one base away, a read error is the likely cause. The chain employs TRDV1 and TRDJ1; 9 nucleotides align to TRDD3. The V segment lost 1 base and the J segment 8 bases; nucleotides outside the gene matches: 8. The CDR3 spans 15 residues. Germline V gene sequence: CDR1 TSWWSYY, CDR2 QGS. The CDR3 coding sequence is TGTGCTCTTGGGGAACAGTGGGGATACGCCTGCAAACTCATCTTT. Protein: CALGEQWGYACKLIF.